This T cell receptor beta chain came from a study of CD8 T cells in Susac syndrome. The patients serving as multiple sclerosis controls were treatment-naive. They had stable or active relapsing-remitting disease and fulfilled revised McDonald criteria. Negative isolation yielded CD4+ and CD8+ T cells, and FACS enriched TEMRA cells. cDNA came from roughly 0.5 to 1 ug RNA primed by random hexamers. TCRdb re-called the immunoSEQ multiplex PCR reads with MiXCR, one entry per CDR3 protein. The sample shows a few hundred thousand distinct CDR3 sequences, approximately 85% of them seen only once. The V end was cut by 11 bases, the J end by 2 bases, with 19 bases between. Germline V gene data show CDR1 as LNHDA and CDR2 as SQIVND (reference sequence). The CDR3 is 14 amino acids.

This clonotype originated in a human donor with multiple sclerosis. The V gene is TRBV19, the J gene TRBJ2-7; D is uncertain. Sequenced sample: CD8+ T cells from PBMCs. The CDR3 nucleotides are TGTGCCTCGAATCTGGACGGCGGTCCCTACGAGCAGTACTTC. Its translation: CASNLDGGPYEQYF.